This T cell receptor beta chain was recorded in a study of cytomegalovirus exposure and HLA in healthy donors. General study results and limits: Sequencing probably produced one cluster of sequence variants that were highly shared. Exclusion as indistinguishable affected some V segments, including TRBV6-2 and TRBV6-3. Later, an analysis found that common viral pathogens appeared to be linked with several of the most significant clusters.

Concerning this clone: Its cognate antigen is unknown.

With 60 Vbeta and 13 Jbeta primers, the PCR was carried out. The table came from immunoSEQ multiplex PCR; TCRdb's copy has only in-frame clones and leaves some out. The record lists about 200,000 clones, of which the ten most abundant hold approximately 0.74%. CDR1 GTSNPN and CDR2 SVGIG come from the germline V gene (reference sequence). V shed 2 bases, J shed 5 bases, and the junction held 0 bases outside the gene matches. CDR3 length equals 13 residues. The chain uses TRBV30 and TRBJ1-6; 7 bases are shared with TRBD1. The TCR sequence derives from a boy aged 10-17 years in good health and CMV-seronegative. Sequenced: PBMCs. For the CDR3, the DNA is TGTGCCTGGAGTCAGGGGGATAATTCACCCCTCCACTTT. As protein: CAWSQGDNSPLHF.